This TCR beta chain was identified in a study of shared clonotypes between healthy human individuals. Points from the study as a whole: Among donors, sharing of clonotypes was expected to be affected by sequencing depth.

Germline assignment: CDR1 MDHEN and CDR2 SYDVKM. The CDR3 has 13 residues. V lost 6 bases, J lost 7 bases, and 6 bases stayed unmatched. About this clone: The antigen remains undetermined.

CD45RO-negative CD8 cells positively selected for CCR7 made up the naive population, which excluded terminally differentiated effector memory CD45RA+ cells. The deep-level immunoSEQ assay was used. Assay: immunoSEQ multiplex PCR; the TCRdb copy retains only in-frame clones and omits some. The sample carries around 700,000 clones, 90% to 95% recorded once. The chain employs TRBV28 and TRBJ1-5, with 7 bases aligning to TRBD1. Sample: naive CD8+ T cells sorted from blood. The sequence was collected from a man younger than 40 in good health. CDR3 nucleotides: TGTGCCAGCAGAACGGGACAGTACCAGCCCCAGCATTTT. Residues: CASRTGQYQPQHF.